Following are 14 T cell receptor beta chains from one sample sequenced in a study of cytomegalovirus exposure and HLA in healthy donors. PCR used 60 Vbeta primers and 13 Jbeta primers. This table comes from immunoSEQ multiplex PCR, and its TCRdb copy is limited to in-frame clones, with some not included. This table has under 200,000 clones, approximately 88% appearing once. The sequencing input was PBMCs. The receptors come from a boy younger than 10 in good health and CMV-seronegative.

This clone was seen a single time. This chain links TRBV28 with TRBJ2-7, with D uncertain. The CDR3 is 12 residues long. Trimming cost V 3 bases and J 2 bases, with 5 bases left between them. The germline CDR1 and CDR2 sequences are MDHEN and SYDVKM. The chain's CDR3 is CASSFPTYEQYF. As DNA, the CDR3 is TGTGCCAGCAGTTTCCCCACCTACGAGCAGTACTTC.

This clone is a singleton in its sample. The chain is built from TRBV2 and TRBJ1-2; D is perhaps TRBD1 (5 bases). This CDR3 has 15 amino acids. From germline, CDR1 is SNHLY and CDR2 FYNNEI. The ends were cut back, 7 bases at V and 1 base at J, with 16 bases in the middle. Written as DNA, the CDR3 is TGTGCCAGCATTCTGGAACGGACAAGTAACTATGGCTACACCTTC. Protein sequence: CASILERTSNYGYTF.

The V and J genes are TRBV18 and TRBJ2-7; 8 positions match TRBD1. The CDR3 is made up of 14 amino acids. Germline values: CDR1 KGHSH, CDR2 LQKENI. The V segment lost 6 bases and the J segment 3 bases; nucleotides outside the gene matches: 7. CDR3 amino acids: CASSATGAYYEQYF. In DNA, the CDR3 is TGTGCCAGCTCGGCGACAGGGGCCTACTACGAGCAGTACTTC.

The chain recombines TRBV20-1 with TRBJ2-5, with D unresolved. The CDR3 consists of 11 residues. Trimming shortened V by 7 bases and J by 1 base, and 7 bases separated the two germline ends. Germline V gene lookup returns CDR1 DFQATT and CDR2 SNEGSKA (reference sequence). As DNA, the CDR3 is TGCAGTGTTGACATCCAAGAGACCCAGTACTTC. Its translation: CSVDIQETQYF.

V usage is TRBV2 and J usage is TRBJ1-1, with 8 positions matching TRBD1. The germline V gene encodes CDR1 SNHLY and CDR2 FYNNEI. With 6 bases clipped from V and 12 bases from J, the junction kept 9 bases outside the gene matches. This CDR3 has 12 residues. CDR3 residues: CASSATGDGTFF. Here the CDR3 DNA reads TGTGCCAGCAGCGCGACAGGGGATGGGACTTTCTTT.

The CDR3: CASSLGQGLRGEQYF. The DNA of the CDR3 is TGTGCCAGCAGCTTAGGACAGGGCCTCAGGGGCGAGCAGTACTTC. The gene calls are TRBV7-9 and TRBJ2-7, with 7 bases that match TRBD1. V lost 1 base to trimming and J lost 6 bases; unmatched junction nucleotides: 9. CDR3 length equals 15 residues. CDR1 and CDR2 (germline): SEHNR, FQNEAQ (reference sequence).

The CDR3 is CSVEDWTDNEQFF. CDR3 in DNA: TGCAGCGTTGAAGATTGGACAGACAATGAGCAGTTCTTC. J is TRBJ2-1 and V is TRBV29-1; D might be TRBD1 (6 bases). Germline lookup yields CDR1 SQVTM and CDR2 ANQGSEA. V dropped 0 bases and J dropped 5 bases, with 8 bases sitting between them. This CDR3 is 13 amino acids long.

The chain couples TRBV29-1 to TRBJ1-1, with 8 bases matching TRBD1. Germline loops: CDR1 SQVTM, CDR2 ANQGSEA. Trimming cost V 8 bases and J 4 bases; bases outside gene matches: 3. This CDR3 is built from 11 residues. CDR3 sequence reads: CSTGQGTEAFF. The DNA for the CDR3 is TGCAGCACAGGACAGGGCACTGAAGCTTTCTTT. The full variable domain, rest sourced from reference TRBV29-1 and TRBJ1-1, is SAVISQKPSRDICQRGTSLTIQCQVDSQVTMMFWYRQQPGQSLTLIATANQGSEATYESGFVIDKFPISRPNLTFSTLTVSNMSPEDSSIYLCSTGQGTEAFFGQGTRLTVV.

This clone occurred a few times. V is TRBV5-5 and J is TRBJ1-1; D possibly corresponds to TRBD1 (6 bases). The germline V and J ends were trimmed by 0 bases and 0 bases, with 15 bases remaining between them. CDR3 length equals 17 residues. Germline V gives CDR1 SGHKS, CDR2 YYEKEE (reference sequence). The CDR3 protein is CASSLVIIGGMNTEAFF. For the CDR3, the DNA is TGTGCCAGCAGCTTGGTTATTATAGGGGGAATGAACACTGAAGCTTTCTTT. Full variable domain (remainder filled in from reference TRBV5-5 and TRBJ1-1): DAGVTQSPTHLIKTRGQQVTLRCSPISGHKSVSWYQQVLGQGPQFIFQYYEKEERGRGNFPDRFSARQFPNYSSELNVNALLLGDSALYLCASSLVIIGGMNTEAFFGQGTRLTVV.

This sequence joins TRBV7-6 and TRBJ2-7; 7 bases are shared with TRBD2. The CDR3 loop spans 16 amino acids. CDR1 SGHVS and CDR2 FNYEAQ come from the germline V gene. V trimming: 5 bases; J trimming: 2 bases; junction bases outside the gene matches: 12. The DNA for the CDR3 is TGTGCCAGCAGCCCCAAACAGGCTAGCGGCCCCTACGAGCAGTACTTC. Translating gives CASSPKQASGPYEQYF.

The gene calls are TRBV7-6 and TRBJ2-3; no definite D call. Per germline, CDR1 SGHVS and CDR2 FNYEAQ. The CDR3 extends over 16 amino acids. Deletions cut 3 bases from V and 0 bases from J, with 13 bases between. CDR3 nucleotides: TGTGCCAGCAGCTTGCTGGGCCGTACTAGCACAGATACGCAGTATTTT. Translation: CASSLLGRTSTDTQYF.

This clone was observed a handful of times. The rearrangement links TRBV10-1 to TRBJ2-1; perhaps TRBD2 as D (6 bases). This CDR3 comprises 15 residues. V gave up 6 bases and J gave up 1 base, with 13 bases separating them. Germline V gives CDR1 WNHNN, CDR2 SYGVQD (reference sequence). The CDR3 loop is CASSRESSSYNEQFF. For the CDR3, the DNA is TGCGCCAGCAGCCGGGAGTCAAGTTCCTACAATGAGCAGTTCTTC.

The rearrangement links TRBV2 to TRBJ1-5, with D possibly being TRBD1 (5 bases). Trimming took 3 bases from V and 4 from J, leaving 16 bases between them. This CDR3 has 16 residues. The germline V gene has CDR1 SNHLY and CDR2 FYNNEI. Here the CDR3 DNA reads TGTGCCAGCAGTGAGCAGGGTAGAATATGGAATCAGCCCCAGCATTTT. This sequence encodes CASSEQGRIWNQPQHF.

The rearrangement uses TRBV19 and TRBJ1-2, with 10 nucleotides matching TRBD1. The V gene's germline CDR1 is LNHDA and CDR2 SQIVND (reference sequence). This CDR3 region has 14 residues. J lost 1 base, V lost 4 bases, and 0 bases had no gene match. The CDR3 coding sequence is TGTGCCAGTAGTAGGACAGGGGGTAACTATGGCTACACCTTC. Translation: CASSRTGGNYGYTF.